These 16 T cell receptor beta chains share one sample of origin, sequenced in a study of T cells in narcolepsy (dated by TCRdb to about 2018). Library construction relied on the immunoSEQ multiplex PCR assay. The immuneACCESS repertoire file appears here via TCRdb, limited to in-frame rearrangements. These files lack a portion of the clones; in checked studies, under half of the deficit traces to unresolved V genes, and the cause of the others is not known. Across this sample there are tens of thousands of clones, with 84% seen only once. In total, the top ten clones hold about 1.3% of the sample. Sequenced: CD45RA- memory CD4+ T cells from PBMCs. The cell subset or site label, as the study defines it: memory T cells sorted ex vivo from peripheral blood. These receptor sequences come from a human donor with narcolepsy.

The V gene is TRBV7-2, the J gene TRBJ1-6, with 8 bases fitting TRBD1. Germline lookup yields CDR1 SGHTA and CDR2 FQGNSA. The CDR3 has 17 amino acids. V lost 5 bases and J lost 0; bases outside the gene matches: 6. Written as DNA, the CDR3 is TGTGCCAGCAGCCATGACAGGGGCAGCTCCTATAATTCACCCCTCCACTTT. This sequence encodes CASSHDRGSSYNSPLHF.

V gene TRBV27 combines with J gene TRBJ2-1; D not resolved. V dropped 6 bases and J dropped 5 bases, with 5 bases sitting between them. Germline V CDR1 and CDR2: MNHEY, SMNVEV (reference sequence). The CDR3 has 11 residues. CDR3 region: CASRRNNEQFF. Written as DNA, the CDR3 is TGTGCCAGCAGGAGGAACAATGAGCAGTTCTTC.

The chain's CDR3 is CASSLGLAANTGELFF. The CDR3 DNA reads TGCGCCAGCAGCTTGGGACTAGCGGCAAACACCGGGGAGCTGTTTTTT. The chain joins TRBV5-1 to TRBJ2-2, with TRBD2 identical over 9 bases. This CDR3 comprises 16 residues. Per germline, CDR1 SGHRS and CDR2 YFSETQ. Germline trimming cut 0 bases from V and 2 bases from J; bases unmatched to any gene: 2.

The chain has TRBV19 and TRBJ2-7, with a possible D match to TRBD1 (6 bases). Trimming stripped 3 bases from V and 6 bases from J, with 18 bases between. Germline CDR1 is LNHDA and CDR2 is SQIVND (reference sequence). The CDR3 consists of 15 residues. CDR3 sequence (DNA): TGTGCCAGTAGTATTGCGACAGGTTTTCTGTCCGAGCAGTACTTC. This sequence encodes CASSIATGFLSEQYF.

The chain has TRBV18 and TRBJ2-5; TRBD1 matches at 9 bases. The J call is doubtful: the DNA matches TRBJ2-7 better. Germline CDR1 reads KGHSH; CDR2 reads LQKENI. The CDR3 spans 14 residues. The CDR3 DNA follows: TGTGCCAGCTCACCACCGGGACAGGGCTACGAGCAGTACTTC. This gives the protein CASSPPGQGYEQYF.

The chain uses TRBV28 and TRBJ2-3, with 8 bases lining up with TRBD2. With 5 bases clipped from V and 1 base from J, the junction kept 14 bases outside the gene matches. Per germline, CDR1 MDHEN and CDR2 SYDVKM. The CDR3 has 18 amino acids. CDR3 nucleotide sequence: TGTGCCAGCAGTCCGACGGTGTTTCCAGCGGGAGGCACAGATACGCAGTATTTT. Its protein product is CASSPTVFPAGGTDTQYF.

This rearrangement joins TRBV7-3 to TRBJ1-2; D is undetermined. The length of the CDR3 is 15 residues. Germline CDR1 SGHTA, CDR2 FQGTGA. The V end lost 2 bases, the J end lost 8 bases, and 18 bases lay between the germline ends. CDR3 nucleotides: TGTGCCAGCAGCTTAGCACAGATAGGAGACGTCGGCTACACCTTC. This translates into CASSLAQIGDVGYTF.

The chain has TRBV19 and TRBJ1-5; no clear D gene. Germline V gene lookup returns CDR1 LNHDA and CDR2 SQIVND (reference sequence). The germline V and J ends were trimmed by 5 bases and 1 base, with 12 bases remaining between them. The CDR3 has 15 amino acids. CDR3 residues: CASSAMGGSNQPQHF. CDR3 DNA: TGTGCCAGTAGTGCCATGGGCGGGAGCAATCAGCCCCAGCATTTT.

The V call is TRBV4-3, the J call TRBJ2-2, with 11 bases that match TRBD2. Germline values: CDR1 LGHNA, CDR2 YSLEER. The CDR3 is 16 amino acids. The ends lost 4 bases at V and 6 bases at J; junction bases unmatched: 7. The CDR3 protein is CASSRILAGEAGELFF. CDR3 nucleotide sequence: TGCGCCAGCAGCCGAATACTAGCGGGAGAAGCCGGGGAGCTGTTTTTT.

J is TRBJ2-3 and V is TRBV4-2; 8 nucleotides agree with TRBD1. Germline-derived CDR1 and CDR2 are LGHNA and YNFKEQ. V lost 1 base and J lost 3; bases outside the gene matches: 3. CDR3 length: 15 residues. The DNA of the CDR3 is TGTGCCAGCAGCCAAGGGGGGACAGGAACAGATACGCAGTATTTT. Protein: CASSQGGTGTDTQYF.

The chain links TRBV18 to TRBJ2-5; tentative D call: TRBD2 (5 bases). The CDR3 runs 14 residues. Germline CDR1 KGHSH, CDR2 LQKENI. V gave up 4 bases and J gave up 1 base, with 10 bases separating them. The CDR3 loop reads CASSLLGGQETQYF. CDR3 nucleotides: TGTGCCAGCTCACTCCTAGGAGGCCAAGAGACCCAGTACTTC.

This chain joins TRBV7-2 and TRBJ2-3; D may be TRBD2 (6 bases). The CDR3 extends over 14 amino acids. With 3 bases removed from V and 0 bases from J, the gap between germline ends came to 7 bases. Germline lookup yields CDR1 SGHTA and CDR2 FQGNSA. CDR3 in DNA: TGTGCCAGCAGCTTTAGCGGAAGCACAGATACGCAGTATTTT. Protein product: CASSFSGSTDTQYF.

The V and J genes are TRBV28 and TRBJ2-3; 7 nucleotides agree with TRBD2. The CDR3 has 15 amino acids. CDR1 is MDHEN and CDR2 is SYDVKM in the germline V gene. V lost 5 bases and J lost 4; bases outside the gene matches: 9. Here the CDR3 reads CASSTPEGGADTQYF. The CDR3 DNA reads TGTGCCAGCAGTACCCCCGAGGGAGGGGCAGATACGCAGTATTTT.

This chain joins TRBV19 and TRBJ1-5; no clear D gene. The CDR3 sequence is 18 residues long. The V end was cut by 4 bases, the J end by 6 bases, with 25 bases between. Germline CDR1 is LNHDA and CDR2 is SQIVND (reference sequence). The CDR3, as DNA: TGTGCCAGTAGTACCCAACCTTTACCGGGCCACTCGACTCAGCCCCAGCATTTT. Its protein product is CASSTQPLPGHSTQPQHF.

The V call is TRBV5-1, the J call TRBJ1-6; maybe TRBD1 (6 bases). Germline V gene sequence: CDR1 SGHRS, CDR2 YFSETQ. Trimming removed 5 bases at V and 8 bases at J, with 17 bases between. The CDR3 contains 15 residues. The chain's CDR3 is CASRAFRTDYSPLHF. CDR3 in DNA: TGCGCCAGCAGAGCTTTTCGGACAGATTATTCACCCCTCCACTTT.

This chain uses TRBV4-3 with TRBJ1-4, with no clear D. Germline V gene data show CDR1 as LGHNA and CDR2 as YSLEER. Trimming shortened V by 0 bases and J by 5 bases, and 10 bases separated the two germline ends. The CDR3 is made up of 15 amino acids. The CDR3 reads CASSQEYGFNEKLFF. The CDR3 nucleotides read TGCGCCAGCAGCCAAGAATACGGATTCAATGAAAAACTGTTTTTT.